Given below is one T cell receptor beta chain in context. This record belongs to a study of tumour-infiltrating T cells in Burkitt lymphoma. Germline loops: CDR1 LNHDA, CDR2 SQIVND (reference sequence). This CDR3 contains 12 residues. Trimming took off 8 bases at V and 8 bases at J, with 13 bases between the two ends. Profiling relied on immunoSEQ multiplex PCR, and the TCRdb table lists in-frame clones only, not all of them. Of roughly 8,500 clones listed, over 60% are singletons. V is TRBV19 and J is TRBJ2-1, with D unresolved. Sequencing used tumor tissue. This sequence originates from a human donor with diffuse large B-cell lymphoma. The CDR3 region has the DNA TGTGCCAGTCGACACCTGGGGTATGAGCAGTTCTTC. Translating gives CASRHLGYEQFF.